Listed here are 3 T cell receptor beta chains from one sample, sequenced in a study of immune characterization of retroperitoneal liposarcoma (dated by TCRdb to 2018 to 2020). Libraries were built with PCR. The listed sequencing device is NextSeq 500. In TCRdb, the public reads were trimmed at Q25 with fastp and aligned with MiXCR, with productive beta chains retained. Duplicate CDR3 protein sequences are folded into a single record with the most common DNA and genes. This sample gives about 11,000 distinct CDR3 sequences in total; 22% of them show up just once. The ten most abundant clones make up 8% to 9.5% of the sample. Specimen: blood. These receptors were obtained from a female donor with retroperitoneal liposarcoma.

In its sample, this clonotype was seen many times. This rearrangement joins TRBV12-3 or TRBV12-4 to TRBJ2-1; D gene uncertain. The CDR3 is made up of 11 amino acids. Between the trimmed V and J ends, which lost 5 bases and 14 bases, there was a span of 13 bases. The CDR3: CASSNGSPEFF. Written as DNA, the CDR3 is TGTGCCAGCAGTAACGGATCCCCGGAGTTCTTC.

This clonotype was observed a handful of times. V is TRBV6-1 and J is TRBJ2-1; D possibly uses TRBD1 or TRBD2 (5 bases each). Between the trimmed V and J ends, which lost 1 base and 10 bases, there was a span of 20 bases. Per the germline V gene, CDR1 is MNHNS and CDR2 is SASEGT. This CDR3 contains 16 residues. Written as DNA, the CDR3 is TGTGCCAGCAGTGAAGAGGGGCCAGGGAGCTCCTACGAGCAGTTCTTC. Translating gives CASSEEGPGSSYEQFF.

The chain recombines TRBV2 with TRBJ1-2; D unclear. The CDR3 consists of 12 residues. Looked up from germline, CDR1 is SNHLY and CDR2 is FYNNEI. V was shortened by 4 bases and J by 7 bases, with 10 bases between the two germline ends. The CDR3 DNA reads TGTGCCAGCAGTGTAAATGACGGTGGCTACACCTTC. It encodes CASSVNDGGYTF.